These 30 T cell receptor beta chains were all obtained from the same sample, sequenced in a study of T cells in Graves' hyperthyroidism and ophthalmopathy. RNA transcripts yielded amplified TCR beta CDR3 regions. TCR CDR3 underwent first-round RT-PCR with the HTBI primer set. MiXCR was run by TCRdb on the multiplex PCR reads, yielding one entry per CDR3 protein. Among about 560,000 distinct CDR3 sequences listed, about a sixth were seen once. Sequenced: blood. Receptor source: a woman aged 18-29 years with Graves' hyperthyroidism.

Only one count was recorded for this clonotype. The rearrangement uses TRBV6-2 or TRBV6-3 and TRBJ2-7, with 15 bases lining up with TRBD2. CDR1 MNHEY and CDR2 SVGEGT come from the germline V gene. J was trimmed by 3 bases and V by 5 bases; bases with no gene match: 8. The CDR3 contains 17 residues. DNA of the CDR3: TGTGCCAGCAGTGTACTCGGGACTAGCGGGAGGCTCTACGAGCAGTACTTC. This codes for CASSVLGTSGRLYEQYF.

This clonotype was seen at least ten times. The V and J genes are TRBV20-1 and TRBJ2-5, with TRBD1 matching over 12 bases. The CDR3 covers 15 residues. Germline V gene sequence: CDR1 DFQATT, CDR2 SNEGSKA (reference sequence). V lost 2 bases and J lost 4; bases outside the gene matches: 5. Here the CDR3 reads CSARPWDRGRETQYF. For the CDR3, the DNA is TGCAGTGCTAGACCTTGGGACAGGGGGCGAGAGACCCAGTACTTC.

Comment on this clonotype: This clone may be a read error of a much larger clone one base away. The CDR3 sequence: CSASKLLITQFDQFF. The CDR3 nucleotides are TGCAGTGCTAGCAAACTTCTTATAACACAATTTGATCAGTTCTTC. This chain links TRBV20-1 with TRBJ2-1; D call uncertain. The CDR3 spans 15 residues. Looked up from germline, CDR1 is DFQATT and CDR2 is SNEGSKA (reference sequence). The V end lost 3 bases, the J end lost 13 bases, and 25 bases lay between the germline ends.

V is TRBV7-9 and J is TRBJ2-2, with TRBD1 matching over 10 bases. The CDR3 runs 16 residues. The germline gives CDR1 SEHNR, CDR2 FQNEAQ (reference sequence). Unmatched junction bases numbered 11, after V lost 6 bases and J lost 7 bases. CDR3 coding DNA: TGTGCCAGCAGGAACCGGGACAGGGGAGTCGGCGGGGAGCTGTTTTTT. Translated: CASRNRDRGVGGELFF.

The CDR3 here is CASSIAAPPYEQYF. DNA of the CDR3: TGTGCCAGTAGTATAGCGGCACCCCCCTACGAGCAGTACTTC. V gene TRBV19 combines with J gene TRBJ2-7; D is uncertain. Germline V gene sequence: CDR1 LNHDA, CDR2 SQIVND (reference sequence). CDR3 length: 14 amino acids. Trimming pared 1 base from V and 2 bases from J, leaving 9 bases between.

The chain uses TRBV5-1 and TRBJ2-6; D possibly corresponds to TRBD2 (5 bases). Germline lookup yields CDR1 SGHRS and CDR2 YFSETQ. The CDR3 has 14 amino acids. V was pared by 7 bases and J by 2 bases, with 10 bases between. CDR3 protein: CASGRGTGANVLTF. Here the CDR3 DNA reads TGCGCCAGCGGACGAGGGACTGGGGCCAACGTCCTGACTTTC.

The sample holds many counts of this clonotype. V and J are TRBV12-3 or TRBV12-4 and TRBJ2-7, with D hard to call. V was trimmed by 7 bases and J by 6 bases, leaving 16 bases between them. The CDR3 covers 13 residues. For the CDR3, the DNA is TGTGCCAGCAAACTAATTTCGGCGAGCGAGCAGTACTTC. Translating it yields CASKLISASEQYF.

Only one count was recorded for this clonotype. With a much larger clone just one base away, this may be a read error. This chain connects TRBV3-1 to TRBJ2-1, with D possibly matching TRBD1 (6 bases). The J call is doubtful: the DNA matches TRBJ2-7 better. The CDR3 is made up of 13 amino acids. Germline V CDR1 and CDR2: LGHDT, YNNKEL (reference sequence). In DNA, the CDR3 is TGTGCCAGCAGCCAAGAGTGGGACAATGAGCAGTACTTC. This sequence encodes CASSQEWDNEQYF.

This clonotype was seen a handful of times. The chain recombines TRBV20-1 with TRBJ2-3, with 12 positions matching TRBD2. V lost 6 bases, J lost 4 bases, and 8 bases stayed unmatched. Per germline, CDR1 DFQATT and CDR2 SNEGSKA (reference sequence). CDR3 length equals 15 residues. The CDR3 sequence is CSARGPSGRADTQYF. DNA for the CDR3: TGCAGTGCCAGGGGTCCTAGCGGGAGGGCAGATACGCAGTATTTT.

The rearrangement uses TRBV29-1 and TRBJ1-1; no definite D call. The germline V and J ends were trimmed by 6 bases and 5 bases, with 10 bases remaining between them. The germline V gene has CDR1 SQVTM and CDR2 ANQGSEA. This CDR3 spans 11 amino acids. This CDR3 is CSVQWRTEAFF. As DNA, the CDR3 is TGCAGCGTGCAGTGGAGGACTGAAGCTTTCTTT. Based on the CDR3 plus reference TRBV29-1 and TRBJ1-1, the full variable domain is SAVISQKPSRDICQRGTSLTIQCQVDSQVTMMFWYRQQPGQSLTLIATANQGSEATYESGFVIDKFPISRPNLTFSTLTVSNMSPEDSSIYLCSVQWRTEAFFGQGTRLTVV.

The sample holds many counts of this clonotype. This chain connects TRBV20-1 to TRBJ2-7; tentative D call: TRBD1 (6 bases). Germline CDR1 reads DFQATT; CDR2 reads SNEGSKA (reference sequence). CDR3 length: 12 residues. Trimming took off 4 bases at V and 4 bases at J, with 11 bases between the two ends. CDR3 bases: TGCAGTGCTATAGGACAGCTTTACGAGCAGTACTTC. It is translated as CSAIGQLYEQYF.

The gene calls are TRBV7-3 and TRBJ1-4; D is ambiguous. The CDR3 is 13 amino acids. The V and J ends lost 2 bases and 7 bases respectively, with 8 bases between them. Germline V lookup: CDR1 SGHTA, CDR2 FQGTGA. CDR3 sequence (DNA): TGTGCCAGCAGCTTAGGTTTGGGTGAAAAACTGTTTTTT. Encoded protein: CASSLGLGEKLFF.

The chain combines TRBV29-1 with TRBJ2-2; D possibly corresponds to TRBD2 (6 bases). CDR1 SQVTM and CDR2 ANQGSEA come from the germline V gene. Trimming removed 7 bases at V and 4 bases at J, with 13 bases between. The CDR3 sequence is 13 residues long. CDR3 amino acids: CSAWGVGTGELFF. CDR3 nucleotides: TGCAGCGCTTGGGGGGTGGGCACCGGGGAGCTGTTTTTT.

This clonotype has a handful of counts. The chain couples TRBV10-3 to TRBJ2-7; 11 bases map to TRBD2. The germline V gene has CDR1 ENHRY and CDR2 SYGVKD. The CDR3 spans 13 residues. V shed 7 bases and J 2 bases; nucleotides not matched to a gene: 1. For the CDR3, the DNA is TGTGCCATCAAGACTAGCGGGGCCTACGAGCAGTACTTC. Encoded protein: CAIKTSGAYEQYF.

The chain carries TRBV10-3 and TRBJ1-5, with D uncertain. V lost 10 bases and J 3 bases, leaving 19 bases between the germline ends. Germline lookup yields CDR1 ENHRY and CDR2 SYGVKD. The CDR3 covers 15 residues. The CDR3 region is CATADPPANNQPQHF. CDR3 in DNA: TGTGCCACCGCAGACCCTCCAGCCAACAATCAGCCCCAGCATTTT.

This clonotype was counted only a few times. This chain links TRBV7-9 with TRBJ2-5, with 10 bases identical to TRBD2. The germline gives CDR1 SEHNR, CDR2 FQNEAQ (reference sequence). J was trimmed by 0 bases and V by 6 bases; bases with no gene match: 1. The length of the CDR3 is 14 residues. The CDR3 DNA sequence: TGTGCCAGCAGTAGCGGGGGGTACCAAGAGACCCAGTACTTC. It encodes CASSSGGYQETQYF.

This clonotype showed up many times. This sequence joins TRBV2 and TRBJ1-5, with D tentatively TRBD1 (5 bases). The CDR3 consists of 13 residues. The V and J ends lost 2 bases and 11 bases respectively, with 13 bases between them. Germline V lookup: CDR1 SNHLY, CDR2 FYNNEI. The CDR3 reads CASSERRGQTQHF. Here the CDR3 DNA reads TGTGCCAGCAGTGAACGGCGGGGCCAGACCCAGCATTTT.

In this sample, this clonotype turned up many times. The chain recombines TRBV12-3 or TRBV12-4 with TRBJ1-4; D not certain. Deletions cut 5 bases from V and 7 bases from J, with 17 bases between. The CDR3 spans 15 residues. Here the CDR3 reads CASSPGGRVGEKLFF. The DNA of the CDR3 is TGTGCCAGCAGTCCCGGCGGGAGGGTGGGTGAAAAACTGTTTTTT.

This clonotype was detected many times. V gene TRBV27 combines with J gene TRBJ1-2; TRBD1 matches 8 bases. Trimming cost V 7 bases and J 5 bases; bases outside gene matches: 6. The CDR3 runs 13 residues. Germline V gives CDR1 MNHEY, CDR2 SMNVEV (reference sequence). CDR3 protein: CASIPGGWYGYTF. DNA of the CDR3: TGTGCCAGCATCCCAGGGGGCTGGTATGGCTACACCTTC.

This clonotype came up a few times. V and J are TRBV19 and TRBJ2-5; D is possibly TRBD2 (7 bases). The length of the CDR3 is 15 residues. The germline CDR1 and CDR2 sequences are LNHDA and SQIVND (reference sequence). The ends were cut back, 6 bases at V and 4 bases at J, with 18 bases in the middle. The CDR3 DNA reads as TGTGCCAGTAGCCAGAGGGGGGGGGCGTCAGAGACCCAGTACTTC. The encoded protein is CASSQRGGASETQYF.

In its sample, this clonotype was seen many times. This rearrangement joins TRBV2 to TRBJ1-6, with 7 bases lining up with TRBD1. The CDR3 extends over 13 amino acids. Germline trimming cut 6 bases from V and 10 bases from J; bases unmatched to any gene: 6. Germline V lookup: CDR1 SNHLY, CDR2 FYNNEI. CDR3 sequence: CASRGTGDSPLHF. As DNA, the CDR3 is TGTGCCAGCAGAGGAACAGGGGACTCACCCCTCCACTTT.

This clonotype appeared many times. This chain connects TRBV3-1 to TRBJ2-7, with 11 positions matching TRBD2. Germline lookup yields CDR1 LGHDT and CDR2 YNNKEL (reference sequence). The CDR3 is 14 amino acids. The V and J ends lost 3 bases and 5 bases, in that order; junction bases with no gene match: 3. The CDR3 sequence is CASSHSGRVNEQYF. CDR3 bases: TGTGCCAGCAGCCATAGCGGGAGGGTGAACGAGCAGTACTTC.

The V gene is TRBV20-1, the J gene TRBJ1-3, with D unresolved. This CDR3 spans 12 amino acids. CDR1 and CDR2 (germline): DFQATT, SNEGSKA (reference sequence). The CDR3 coding sequence is TGCAGCGTTTTTACTACGGGAAACACCATATATTTT. It specifies CSVFTTGNTIYF.

This clonotype has ten or more counts. Its ends do not fully match the called genes, so a read error is possible. The J gene is TRBJ2-2, the V gene TRBV5-1; 7 bases match TRBD2. In germline, CDR1 is SGHRS, CDR2 YFSETQ. This CDR3 contains 15 residues. Here the CDR3 reads CASSLSGANTGELFF. DNA for the CDR3: TGTGCCAGCAGTTTAAGCGGGGCGAACACCGGGGAGCTGTTTTTT.

Here the CDR3 reads CAISEPGSLYGYTF. The CDR3 nucleotides read TGTGCCATCAGTGAACCAGGGAGCTTGTATGGCTACACCTTC. The chain has TRBV10-3 and TRBJ1-2; D might be TRBD1 (5 bases). Germline CDR1 reads ENHRY; CDR2 reads SYGVKD. The CDR3 extends over 14 amino acids. Trimming shortened V by 3 bases and J by 5 bases, and 13 bases separated the two germline ends.

This clonotype was observed at least ten times. The chain carries TRBV11-2 and TRBJ2-3; D tentatively reads TRBD1 or TRBD2 (5 bases each). V lost 3 bases and J lost 3, with 7 bases in between. Per the germline V gene, CDR1 is SGHAT and CDR2 is FQNNGV. This CDR3 spans 13 amino acids. The CDR3 is CASSLGVTDTQYF. The CDR3 DNA reads as TGTGCCAGCAGCTTGGGGGTGACAGATACGCAGTATTTT.

This clonotype occurred many times. The rearrangement joins TRBV28 to TRBJ1-2; D call uncertain. The CDR3 loop spans 11 amino acids. The germline CDR1 and CDR2 sequences are MDHEN and SYDVKM. V shed 5 bases and J shed 8 bases, with 9 bases lying between them. For the CDR3, the DNA is TGTGCCAGCAGTCCCCTTGGGGGCTACACCTTC. Protein product: CASSPLGGYTF.

This clonotype has only a few counts. The chain couples TRBV6-1 to TRBJ1-1; 11 positions agree with TRBD1. CDR3 length: 15 residues. CDR1 and CDR2 (germline): MNHNS, SASEGT. Trimming took 10 bases from V and 1 from J; bases not matched to a gene: 8. CDR3 protein: CATYRDRGWNTEAFF. CDR3 nucleotides: TGTGCCACCTACCGGGACAGGGGGTGGAACACTGAAGCTTTCTTT.

This clonotype was picked up many times. The V gene is TRBV30, the J gene TRBJ2-1; D may be TRBD2 (6 bases). V was pared by 2 bases and J by 6 bases, with 20 bases between. Germline V CDR1 and CDR2: GTSNPN, SVGIG (reference sequence). This CDR3 region has 16 residues. The CDR3 DNA follows: TGTGCCTGGAGTCGACGGGCCGGGAGCGGCATCAATGAGCAGTTCTTC. It specifies CAWSRRAGSGINEQFF.

This clonotype was seen at least ten times. The chain uses TRBV20-1 and TRBJ2-5; D remains unclear. Germline values: CDR1 DFQATT, CDR2 SNEGSKA (reference sequence). This CDR3 spans 17 amino acids. The V and J ends lost 0 bases and 0 bases respectively, with 17 bases between them. CDR3 region: CSARDLISVADQETQYF. DNA of the CDR3: TGCAGTGCTAGAGATCTCATTTCTGTGGCAGACCAAGAGACCCAGTACTTC.